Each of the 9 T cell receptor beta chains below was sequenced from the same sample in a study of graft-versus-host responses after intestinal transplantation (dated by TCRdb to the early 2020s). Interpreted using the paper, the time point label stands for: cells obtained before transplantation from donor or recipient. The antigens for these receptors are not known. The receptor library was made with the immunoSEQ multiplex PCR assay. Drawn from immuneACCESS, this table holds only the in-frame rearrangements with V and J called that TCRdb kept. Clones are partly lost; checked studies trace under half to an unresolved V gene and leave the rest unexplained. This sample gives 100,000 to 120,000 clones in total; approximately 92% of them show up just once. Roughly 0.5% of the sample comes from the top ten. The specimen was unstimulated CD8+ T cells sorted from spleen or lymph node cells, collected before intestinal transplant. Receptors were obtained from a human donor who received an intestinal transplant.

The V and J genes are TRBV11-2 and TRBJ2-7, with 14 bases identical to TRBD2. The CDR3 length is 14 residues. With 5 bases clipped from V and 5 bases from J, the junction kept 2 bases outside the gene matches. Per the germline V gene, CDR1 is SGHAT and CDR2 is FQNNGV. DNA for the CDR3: TGTGCCAGCAGCCGGACTAGCGGGAGGAACGAGCAGTACTTC. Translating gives CASSRTSGRNEQYF.

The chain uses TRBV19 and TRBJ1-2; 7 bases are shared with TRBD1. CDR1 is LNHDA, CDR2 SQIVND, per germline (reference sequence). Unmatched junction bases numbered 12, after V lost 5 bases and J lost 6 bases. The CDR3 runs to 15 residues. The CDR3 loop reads CASSADTTGEDGYTF. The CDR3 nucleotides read TGTGCCAGTAGTGCCGACACAACAGGGGAGGATGGCTACACCTTC.

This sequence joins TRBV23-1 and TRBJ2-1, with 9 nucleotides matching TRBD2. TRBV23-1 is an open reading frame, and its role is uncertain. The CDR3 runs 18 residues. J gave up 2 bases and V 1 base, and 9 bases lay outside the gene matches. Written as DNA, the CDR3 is TGCGCCAGCAGTCAATTGGCGGGAGGGCCGTCCCCCTACAATGAGCAGTTCTTC. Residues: CASSQLAGGPSPYNEQFF.

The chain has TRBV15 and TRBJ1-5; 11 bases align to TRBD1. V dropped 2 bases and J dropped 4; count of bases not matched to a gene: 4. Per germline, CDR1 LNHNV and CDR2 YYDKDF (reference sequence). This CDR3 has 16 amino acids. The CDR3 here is CATSRPGQGENQPQHF. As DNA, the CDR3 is TGTGCCACCAGCAGACCGGGACAGGGGGAAAATCAGCCCCAGCATTTT.

CDR3 nucleotides: TGTGCCAGCAGCCGATCAGACACAGGGTTTCACACTGAAGCTTTCTTT. The encoded protein is CASSRSDTGFHTEAFF. The chain couples TRBV28 to TRBJ1-1, with a weak D call TRBD1 (6 bases). Germline CDR1 is MDHEN and CDR2 is SYDVKM. This CDR3 contains 16 residues. V was clipped by 6 bases and J by 3 bases, with 20 bases between them.

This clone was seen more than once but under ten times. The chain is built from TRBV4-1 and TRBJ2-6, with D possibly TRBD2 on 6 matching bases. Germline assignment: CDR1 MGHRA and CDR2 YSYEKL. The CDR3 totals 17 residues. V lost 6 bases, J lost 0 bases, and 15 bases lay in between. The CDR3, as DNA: TGCGCCAGCAGTGGGGAGGAATCTATCTCTGGGGCCAACGTCCTGACTTTC. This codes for CASSGEESISGANVLTF.

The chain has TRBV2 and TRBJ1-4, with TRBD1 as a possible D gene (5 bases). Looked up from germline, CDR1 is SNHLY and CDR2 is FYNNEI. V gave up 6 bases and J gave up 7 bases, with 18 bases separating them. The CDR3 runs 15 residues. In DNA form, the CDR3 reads TGTGCCAGCAGGAAATCAGGGCAGGGCGGTGAAAAACTGTTTTTT. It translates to CASRKSGQGGEKLFF.

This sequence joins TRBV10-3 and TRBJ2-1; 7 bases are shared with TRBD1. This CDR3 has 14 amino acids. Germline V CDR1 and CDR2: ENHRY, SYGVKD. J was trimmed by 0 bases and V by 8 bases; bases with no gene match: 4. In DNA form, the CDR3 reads TGTGCCATCGCGGACAGGAGCTCCTACAATGAGCAGTTCTTC. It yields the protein CAIADRSSYNEQFF.

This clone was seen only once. The CDR3 nucleotides are TGTGCCAGCAGCACAGGGAGCACTGAAGCTTTCTTT. The encoded protein is CASSTGSTEAFF. The gene calls are TRBV27 and TRBJ1-1, with D perhaps TRBD1 (6 bases). Trimming left V 6 bases short and J 4 bases short, with 9 bases between. CDR1 is MNHEY, CDR2 SMNVEV, per germline (reference sequence). The CDR3 loop spans 12 amino acids.